Sequencing of this T cell receptor (beta chain) was carried out in a study of blood T cell repertoires in COVID-19. This CDR3 contains 15 residues. Germline values: CDR1 SGDLS, CDR2 YYNGEE. Trimming cost V 3 bases and J 6 bases; bases outside gene matches: 5. In the authors' workflow: How many nucleated cells were present was estimated from reference gene primer amplification. This table comes from immunoSEQ multiplex PCR, and its TCRdb copy is limited to in-frame clones, with some not included. For V, J and clone size, that table is used; D and trimming come from the DNA. The sample has roughly 250,000 clones; over 75% are singletons.

The material sequenced was peripheral blood. This receptor was identified in a human donor in a cohort sampled during active COVID-19. V usage is TRBV9 and J usage is TRBJ1-6, with TRBD1 matching over 8 bases. The CDR3 DNA sequence: TGTGCCAGCAGCGGGACAGGGAGTACTAATTCACCCCTCCACTTT. Its protein product is CASSGTGSTNSPLHF.